One T cell receptor (beta chain) is described in this entry. No antigen is known for it. The data originate from a study of T cells in localized non-small cell lung cancer. Study-level results: Appearances in adjacent lung were noted for a median around 55 of the top 100 tumor clones.

Assay used: immunoSEQ multiplex PCR; TCRdb lists only in-frame clones, some missing. In the table there are tens of thousands of clones, 86% of which are singletons. The receptor was isolated from a woman aged 18-49 years with stage III lung adenocarcinoma. The input for sequencing was peripheral blood, taken before any cancer treatment.

CDR3 sequence: CASSSRGFTDTQYF. The CDR3 DNA is TGTGCCAGCAGCTCGAGGGGGTTCACAGATACGCAGTATTTT. The chain combines TRBV9 with TRBJ2-3; possible D gene TRBD1, 6 bases. The CDR3 length is 14 residues. Germline values: CDR1 SGDLS, CDR2 YYNGEE. Trimming stripped 4 bases from V and 2 bases from J, with 11 bases between.